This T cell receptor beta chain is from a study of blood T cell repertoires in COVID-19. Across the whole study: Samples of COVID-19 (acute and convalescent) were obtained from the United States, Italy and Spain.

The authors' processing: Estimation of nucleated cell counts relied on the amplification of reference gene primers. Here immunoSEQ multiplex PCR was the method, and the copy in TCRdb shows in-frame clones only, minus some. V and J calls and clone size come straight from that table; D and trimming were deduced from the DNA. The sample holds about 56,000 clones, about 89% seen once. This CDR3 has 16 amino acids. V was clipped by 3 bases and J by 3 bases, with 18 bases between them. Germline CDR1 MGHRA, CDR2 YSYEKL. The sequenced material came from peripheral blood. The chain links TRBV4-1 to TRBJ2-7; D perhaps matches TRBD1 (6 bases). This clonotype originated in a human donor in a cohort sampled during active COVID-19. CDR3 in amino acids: CASSQLQGPPLYEQYF. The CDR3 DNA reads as TGCGCCAGCAGCCAGCTACAGGGACCCCCTCTCTACGAGCAGTACTTC.